A selection of T cell receptor beta chains follows, all from one sample in a study. TCRdb independently ran MiXCR on the RT-PCR reads; one entry per CDR3 protein. Of almost 700,000 distinct CDR3 sequences listed, 14% were seen once; the top ten hold 3.6%. The sequenced material came from memory CD4+ T cells from blood. These receptors originate from a female donor in good health, serving as a healthy control. CDR3s leave out the opening cysteine and the closing phenylalanine or tryptophan.

J gene | CDR3 length | V gene | CDR3 protein
TRBJ2-5 | 12 | TRBV7-2 | ASSLLRIRETQY
TRBJ2-3 | 14 | TRBV20-1 | SARDRGGPSTDTQY
TRBJ1-2 | 13 | TRBV27 | ASSPGQGAVYGYT
TRBJ2-3 | 12 | TRBV30 | AWVKKRATDTQY
TRBJ1-2 | 14 | TRBV5-5 | ASSLGSVEVAHGYT
TRBJ2-3 | 14 | TRBV6-5 | ASSLGLADLTDTQY
TRBJ1-2 | 13 | TRBV7-8 | ASSLEGGGAYGYT
TRBJ2-5 | 16 | TRBV12-3/TRBV12-4 | ASSVGTSGRVGGETQY
TRBJ2-3 | 13 | TRBV5-1 | ASSLYRPDTDTQY
TRBJ2-5 | 10 | TRBV20-1 | SAVGGQETQY
TRBJ2-3 | 13 | TRBV20-1 | SAYPGGPSTDTQY
TRBJ1-1 | 11 | TRBV5-4 | ASSLQGASEAF
TRBJ2-2 | 12 | TRBV18 | ASSPLGGTGELF
TRBJ2-3 | 13 | TRBV24-1 | ATSDLGGGTDTQY
TRBJ1-6 | 12 | TRBV11-2 | ASSVGGSNSPLH
TRBJ1-3 | 11 | TRBV6-5 | ASSQYAGNTIY
TRBJ2-5 | 15 | TRBV20-1 | SARAPPSSGRGETQY
TRBJ2-7 | 18 | TRBV4-3 | ASSQGSRPRDITGAYEQY
TRBJ2-7 | 10 | TRBV7-2 | ASSVGTYEQY
TRBJ1-2 | 12 | TRBV6-2/TRBV6-3 | ASSYPTEGDGYT
TRBJ2-1 | 14 | TRBV4-3 | ASSQEIGRDYNEQF
TRBJ2-3 | 13 | TRBV20-1 | SARALAGASDTQY
TRBJ2-1 | 9 | TRBV12-3/TRBV12-4 | ASSMANEQF
TRBJ2-7 | 15 | TRBV9 | ASSLSDSLLSAYEQY
TRBJ2-3 | 10 | TRBV18 | ASSDNRDTQY
TRBJ2-3 | 12 | TRBV5-4 | ASSSGPGPDTQY
TRBJ1-5 | 15 | TRBV9 | ASSVAGLGLSNQPQH
TRBJ1-6 | 14 | TRBV5-1 | ASSQAFGSDNSPLH
TRBJ2-1 | 12 | TRBV7-7 | ASSLGLGYDEQF
TRBJ1-5 | 12 | TRBV28 | ASSTTGGWQPQH
TRBJ1-3 | 14 | TRBV19 | ASSSQGQFSGNTIY
TRBJ1-4 | 15 | TRBV6-5 | ASSYSPGQGGGEKLF
TRBJ1-3 | 12 | TRBV12-3/TRBV12-4 | ASRGVVAGNTIY
TRBJ2-1 | 12 | TRBV20-1 | SARGQGTPNEQF
TRBJ2-7 | 12 | TRBV7-6 | ASSLEDRENEQY
TRBJ1-1 | 13 | TRBV12-3/TRBV12-4 | ASSYTGAMNTEAF
TRBJ1-2 | 9 | TRBV28 | ASSSRYGYT
TRBJ2-1 | 14 | TRBV20-1 | SAERTSGGVSNEQF
TRBJ2-1 | 15 | TRBV24-1 | ATSPTDRGGLYNEQF